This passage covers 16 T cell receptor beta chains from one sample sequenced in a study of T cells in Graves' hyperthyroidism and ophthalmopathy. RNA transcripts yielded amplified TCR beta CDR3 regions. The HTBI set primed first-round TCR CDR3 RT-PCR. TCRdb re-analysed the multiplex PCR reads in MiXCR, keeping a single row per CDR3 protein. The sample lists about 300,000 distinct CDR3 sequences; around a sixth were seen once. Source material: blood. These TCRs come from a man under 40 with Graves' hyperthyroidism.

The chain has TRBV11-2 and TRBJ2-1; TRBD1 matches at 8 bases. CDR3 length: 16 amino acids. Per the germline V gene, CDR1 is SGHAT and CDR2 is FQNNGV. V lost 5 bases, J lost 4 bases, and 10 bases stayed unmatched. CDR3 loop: CASSAEPGQAYNEQFF. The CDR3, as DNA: TGTGCCAGCAGCGCGGAACCGGGACAGGCGTACAATGAGCAGTTCTTC.

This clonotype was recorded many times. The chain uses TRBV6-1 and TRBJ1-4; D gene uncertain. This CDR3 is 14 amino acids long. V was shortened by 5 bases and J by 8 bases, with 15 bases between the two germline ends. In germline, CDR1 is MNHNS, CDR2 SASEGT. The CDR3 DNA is TGTGCCAGCAGTTACTGGGAGAGCGGGGAAAAACTGTTTTTT. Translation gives CASSYWESGEKLFF.

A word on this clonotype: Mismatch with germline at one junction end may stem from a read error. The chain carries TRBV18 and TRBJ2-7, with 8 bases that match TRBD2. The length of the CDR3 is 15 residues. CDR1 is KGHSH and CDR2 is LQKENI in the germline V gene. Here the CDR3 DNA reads TGTGCCAGCTCACCCACGGGAGGGGGGGCCTACAAGCAGTACTTC. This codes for CASSPTGGGAYKQYF.

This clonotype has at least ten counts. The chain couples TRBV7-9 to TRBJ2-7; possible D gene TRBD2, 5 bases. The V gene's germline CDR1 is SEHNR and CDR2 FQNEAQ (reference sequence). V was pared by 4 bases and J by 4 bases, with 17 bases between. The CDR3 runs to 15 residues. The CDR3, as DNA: TGTGCCAGCAGCTCCACTAGAGGTCGGTCTTACGAGCAGTACTTC. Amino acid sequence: CASSSTRGRSYEQYF.

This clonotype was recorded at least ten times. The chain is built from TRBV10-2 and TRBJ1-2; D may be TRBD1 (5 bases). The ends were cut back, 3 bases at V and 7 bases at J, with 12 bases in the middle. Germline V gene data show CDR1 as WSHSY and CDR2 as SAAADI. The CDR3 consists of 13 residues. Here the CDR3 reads CASSDGGAGGYTF. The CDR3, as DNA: TGCGCCAGCAGTGATGGAGGGGCCGGTGGCTACACCTTC.

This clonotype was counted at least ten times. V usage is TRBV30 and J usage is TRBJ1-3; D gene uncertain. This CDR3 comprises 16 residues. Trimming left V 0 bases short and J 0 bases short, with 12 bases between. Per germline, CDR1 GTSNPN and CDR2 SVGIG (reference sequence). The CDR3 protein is CAWSVPVGNSGNTIYF. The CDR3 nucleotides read TGTGCCTGGAGTGTACCCGTCGGAAACTCTGGAAACACCATATATTTT.

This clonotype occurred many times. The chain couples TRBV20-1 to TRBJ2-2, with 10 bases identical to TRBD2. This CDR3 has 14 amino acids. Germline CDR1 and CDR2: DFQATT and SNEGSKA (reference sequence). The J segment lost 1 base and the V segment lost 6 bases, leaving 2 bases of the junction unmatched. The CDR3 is CSAASGRNTGELFF. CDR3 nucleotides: TGCAGTGCGGCTAGCGGGAGGAACACCGGGGAGCTGTTTTTT.

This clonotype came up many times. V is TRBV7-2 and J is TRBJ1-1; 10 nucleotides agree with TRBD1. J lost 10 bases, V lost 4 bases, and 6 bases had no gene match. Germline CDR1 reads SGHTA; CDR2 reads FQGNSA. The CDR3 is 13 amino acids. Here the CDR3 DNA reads TGTGCCAGCAGCTGGGACAGGGGAGGCGTAGCTTTCTTT. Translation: CASSWDRGGVAFF.

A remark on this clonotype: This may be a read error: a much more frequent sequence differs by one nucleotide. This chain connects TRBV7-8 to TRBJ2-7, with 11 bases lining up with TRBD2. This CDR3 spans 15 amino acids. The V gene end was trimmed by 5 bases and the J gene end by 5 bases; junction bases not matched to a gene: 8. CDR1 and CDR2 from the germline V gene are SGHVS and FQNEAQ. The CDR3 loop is CASSLRLAGLHEQYF. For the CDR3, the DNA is TGTGCCAGCAGCCTGAGACTAGCGGGGCTCCACGAGCAGTACTTC.

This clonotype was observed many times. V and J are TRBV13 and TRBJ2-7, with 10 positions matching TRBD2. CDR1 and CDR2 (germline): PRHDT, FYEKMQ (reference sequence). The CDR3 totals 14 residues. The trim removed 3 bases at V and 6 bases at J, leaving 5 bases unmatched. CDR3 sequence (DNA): TGTGCCAGCAGCTTGGGTAGCGGGAGGCGCGAGCAGTACTTC. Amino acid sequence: CASSLGSGRREQYF.

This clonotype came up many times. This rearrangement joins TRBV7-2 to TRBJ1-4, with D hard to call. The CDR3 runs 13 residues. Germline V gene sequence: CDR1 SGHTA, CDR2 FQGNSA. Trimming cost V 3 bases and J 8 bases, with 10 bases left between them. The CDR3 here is CASSFSSGEKLFF. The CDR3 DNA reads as TGTGCCAGCAGCTTTTCATCTGGGGAAAAACTGTTTTTT.

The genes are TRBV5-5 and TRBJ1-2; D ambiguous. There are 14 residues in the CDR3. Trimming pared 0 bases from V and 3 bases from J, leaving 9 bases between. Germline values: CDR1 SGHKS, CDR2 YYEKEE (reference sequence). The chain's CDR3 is CASSLARPYYGYTF. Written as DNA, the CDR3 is TGTGCCAGCAGCTTGGCTCGGCCCTACTATGGCTACACCTTC.

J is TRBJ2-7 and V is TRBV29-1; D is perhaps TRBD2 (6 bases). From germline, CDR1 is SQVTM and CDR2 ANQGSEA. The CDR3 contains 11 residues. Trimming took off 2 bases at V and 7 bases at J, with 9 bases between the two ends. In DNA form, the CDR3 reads TGCAGCGTTGAAAGACGGGGGGAGCAGTACTTC. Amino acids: CSVERRGEQYF.

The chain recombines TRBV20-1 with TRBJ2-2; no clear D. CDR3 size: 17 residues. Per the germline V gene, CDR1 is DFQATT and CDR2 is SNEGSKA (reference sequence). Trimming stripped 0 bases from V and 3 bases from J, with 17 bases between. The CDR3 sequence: CSARDALYPRDTGELFF. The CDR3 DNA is TGCAGTGCTAGAGATGCCCTTTACCCCAGAGACACCGGGGAGCTGTTTTTT.

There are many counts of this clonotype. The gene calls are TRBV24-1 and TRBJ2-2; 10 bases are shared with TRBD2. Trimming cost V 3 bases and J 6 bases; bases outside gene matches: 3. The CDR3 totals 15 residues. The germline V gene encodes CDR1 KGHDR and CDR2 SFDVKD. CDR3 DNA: TGTGCCACCAGTGATCTAGCGGGAGCGGCCGGGGAGCTGTTTTTT. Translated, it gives CATSDLAGAAGELFF.

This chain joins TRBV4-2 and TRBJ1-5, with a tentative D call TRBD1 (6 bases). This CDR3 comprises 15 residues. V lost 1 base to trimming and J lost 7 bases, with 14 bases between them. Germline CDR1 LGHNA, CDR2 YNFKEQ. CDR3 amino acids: CASSQVTGRGQPQHF. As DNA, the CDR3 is TGTGCCAGCAGCCAAGTAACAGGGAGGGGACAGCCCCAGCATTTT.